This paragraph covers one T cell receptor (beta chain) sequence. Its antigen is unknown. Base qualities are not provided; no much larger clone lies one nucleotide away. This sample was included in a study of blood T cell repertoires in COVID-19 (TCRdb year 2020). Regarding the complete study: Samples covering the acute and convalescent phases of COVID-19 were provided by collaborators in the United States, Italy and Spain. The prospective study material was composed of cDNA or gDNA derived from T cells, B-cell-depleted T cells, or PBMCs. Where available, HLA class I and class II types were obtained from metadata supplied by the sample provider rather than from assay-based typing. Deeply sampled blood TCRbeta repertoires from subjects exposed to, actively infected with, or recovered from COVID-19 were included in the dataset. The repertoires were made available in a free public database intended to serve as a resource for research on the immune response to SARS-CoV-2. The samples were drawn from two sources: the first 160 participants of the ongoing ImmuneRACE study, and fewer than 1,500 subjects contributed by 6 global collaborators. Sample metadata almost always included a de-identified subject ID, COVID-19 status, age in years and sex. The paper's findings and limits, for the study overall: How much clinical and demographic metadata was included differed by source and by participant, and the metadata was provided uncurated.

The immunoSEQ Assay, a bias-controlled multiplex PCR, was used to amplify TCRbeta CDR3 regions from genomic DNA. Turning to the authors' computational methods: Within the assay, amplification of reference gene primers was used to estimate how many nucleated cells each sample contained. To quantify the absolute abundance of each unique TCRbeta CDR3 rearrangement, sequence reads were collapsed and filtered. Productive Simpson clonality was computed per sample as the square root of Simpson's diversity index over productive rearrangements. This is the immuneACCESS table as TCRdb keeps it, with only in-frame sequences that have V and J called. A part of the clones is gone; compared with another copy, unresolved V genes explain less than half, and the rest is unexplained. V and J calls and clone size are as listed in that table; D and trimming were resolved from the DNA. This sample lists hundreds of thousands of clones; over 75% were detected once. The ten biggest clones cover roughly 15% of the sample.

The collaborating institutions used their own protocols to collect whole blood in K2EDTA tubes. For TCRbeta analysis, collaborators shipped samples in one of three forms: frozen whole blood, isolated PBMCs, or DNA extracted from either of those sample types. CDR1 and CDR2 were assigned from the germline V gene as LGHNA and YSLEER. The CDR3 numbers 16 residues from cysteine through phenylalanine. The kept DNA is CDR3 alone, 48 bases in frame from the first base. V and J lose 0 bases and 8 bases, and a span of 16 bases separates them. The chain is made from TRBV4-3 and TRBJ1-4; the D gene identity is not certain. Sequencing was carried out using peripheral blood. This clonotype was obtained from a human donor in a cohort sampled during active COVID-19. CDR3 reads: CASSQEYPSTGEKLFF. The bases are TGCGCCAGCAGCCAAGAGTACCCCTCGACGGGGGAAAAACTGTTTTTT.